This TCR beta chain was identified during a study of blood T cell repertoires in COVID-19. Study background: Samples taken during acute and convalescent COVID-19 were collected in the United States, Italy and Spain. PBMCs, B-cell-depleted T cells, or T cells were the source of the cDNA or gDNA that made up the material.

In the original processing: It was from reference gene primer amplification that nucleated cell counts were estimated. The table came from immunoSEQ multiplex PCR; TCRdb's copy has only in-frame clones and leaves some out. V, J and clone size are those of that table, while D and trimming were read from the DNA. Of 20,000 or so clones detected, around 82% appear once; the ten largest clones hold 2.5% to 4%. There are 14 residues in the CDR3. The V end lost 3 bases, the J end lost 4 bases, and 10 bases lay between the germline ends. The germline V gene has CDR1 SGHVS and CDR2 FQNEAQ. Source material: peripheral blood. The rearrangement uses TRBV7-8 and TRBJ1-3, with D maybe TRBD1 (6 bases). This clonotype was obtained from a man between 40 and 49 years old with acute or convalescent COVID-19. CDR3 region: CASSFRTAGNTIYF. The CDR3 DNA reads TGTGCCAGCAGCTTTCGGACAGCCGGAAACACCATATATTTT.